This TCR beta chain originates from a study of T cells after yellow fever vaccination. Study in general: Low-cell-number fractions were prepared with SMART-Seq v4 Ultra Low Input.

For this clonotype: Its antigen is not known.

Study results and caveats: Peaking faster, on day 5 versus 15, the secondary response was nonetheless weaker. Most clones from primary vaccination resurfaced after the booster (around 97% CD4, approximately 87% CD8).

TCR cDNA was made by 5'RACE template switching, adding a universal primer site and UMIs. Using its own MiXCR run on the 5' RACE reads, TCRdb lists one record per CDR3 protein. Among roughly 99,000 distinct CDR3 sequences listed, 5.8% were seen once. The CDR3 is made up of 11 amino acids. Trimming removed 3 bases at V and 6 bases at J, with 6 bases between. The chain employs TRBV12-3 or TRBV12-4 and TRBJ2-7; the D is unclear. This specimen consisted of CD8+ T cells sorted from PBMCs, obtained 10 days after the yellow fever booster vaccination. The source is a young man who received the YFV17D yellow fever vaccine. The chain's CDR3 is CASSLGLEQYV. CDR3 nucleotides: TGTGCCAGCAGTTTGGGTCTCGAGCAGTACGTC.